This is a list of T cell receptor beta chains from one sample in a study of long-term antiretroviral therapy in people with HIV. Assay used: immunoSEQ multiplex PCR; TCRdb lists only in-frame clones, some missing. The sample shows 29,000 or so clones, 95% of them seen only once. This specimen was unsorted PBMCs, taken 5.3 years after starting antiretroviral therapy. The receptors derive from a man in his thirties or forties with HIV. Each CDR3 is given with its conserved first and last residue. Each record gives: J gene, clone size, V gene, D gene, CDR3 protein, CDR3 DNA. The D gene is left open where the match is weak. For some rows the clone size is stated as once, few or many, or as a class when expanded; others skip it.

J: TRBJ2-3
size: .
V: TRBV9
D: .
CDR3: CASSLKRGPDTQYF
DNA: TGTGCCAGCAGCCTAAAGCGCGGGCCAGATACGCAGTATTTT

J: TRBJ2-7
size: .
V: TRBV27
D: TRBD2
CDR3: CASRLLAGGIYEQYF
DNA: TGTGCCAGCAGACTTCTAGCGGGAGGGATTTACGAGCAGTACTTC

J: TRBJ1-1
size: .
V: TRBV12-5
D: .
CDR3: CASGLQVMNTEAFF
DNA: TGCGCTAGTGGTTTGCAGGTAATGAACACTGAAGCTTTCTTT

J: TRBJ2-7
size: .
V: TRBV13
D: .
CDR3: CASSVSSGGSYEQYF
DNA: TGTGCCAGCAGCGTGTCCTCAGGAGGGTCCTACGAGCAGTACTTC

J: TRBJ2-3
size: .
V: TRBV2
D: TRBD2
CDR3: CASSSSPGLAAINPSTDTQYF
DNA: TGTGCCAGCAGTAGTTCTCCGGGACTAGCGGCAATTAATCCTAGCACAGATACGCAGTATTTT

J: TRBJ2-1
size: .
V: TRBV30
D: TRBD1
CDR3: CACLTGGHNEQFF
DNA: TGTGCCTGCTTGACAGGGGGACACAATGAGCAGTTCTTC

J: TRBJ2-7
size: .
V: TRBV4-2
D: TRBD1
CDR3: CASSQDTDRGSEQYF
DNA: TGTGCCAGCAGCCAAGATACGGACAGGGGGTCCGAGCAGTACTTC

J: TRBJ1-2
size: .
V: TRBV28
D: .
CDR3: CASSLGGTYGYTF
DNA: TGTGCCAGCAGTTTAGGGGGTACTTATGGCTACACCTTC

J: TRBJ2-3
size: .
V: TRBV28
D: TRBD2
CDR3: CASSSSRTSGPTDTQYF
DNA: TGTGCCAGCAGTTCTTCCCGGACTAGCGGACCCACAGATACGCAGTATTTT

J: TRBJ2-1
size: .
V: TRBV5-1
D: TRBD2
CDR3: CASRFDGTSYGEQFF
DNA: TGCGCCAGCAGGTTTGATGGGACTAGCTACGGTGAGCAGTTCTTC

J: TRBJ1-4
size: .
V: TRBV4-1
D: .
CDR3: CASSQIGLSNEKLFF
DNA: TGCGCCAGCAGCCAAATAGGTCTTTCCAATGAAAAACTGTTTTTT

J: TRBJ1-1
size: .
V: TRBV27
D: .
CDR3: CASNPQGNTEAFF
DNA: TGTGCCAGCAACCCACAGGGAAACACTGAAGCTTTCTTT

J: TRBJ1-2
size: .
V: TRBV5-4
D: .
CDR3: CASSLDSRHGYTF
DNA: TGTGCCAGCAGCTTGGACAGCCGTCATGGCTACACCTTC

J: TRBJ2-5
size: once
V: TRBV11-2
D: .
CDR3: CASSLTYQETQYF
DNA: TGTGCCAGCAGTTTGACGTACCAAGAGACCCAGTACTTC

J: TRBJ1-1
size: .
V: TRBV7-9
D: .
CDR3: CASSPRGGPNTEAFF
DNA: TGTGCCAGCAGCCCGAGGGGGGGCCCGAACACTGAAGCTTTCTTT